These 20 T cell receptor beta chains came from one sample sequenced in a study of blood T cell repertoires in COVID-19. The assay was immunoSEQ multiplex PCR, and TCRdb's table has in-frame clones only and misses some. The sample holds tens of thousands of clones, about 89% seen once. The sequencing sample was made of peripheral blood. These receptor sequences come from a woman aged 55-70 years with acute or convalescent COVID-19.

In its sample, this clone was seen once. The V call is TRBV6-5, the J call TRBJ2-7, with a tentative D call TRBD2 (6 bases). Trimming shortened V by 7 bases and J by 0 bases, and 13 bases separated the two germline ends. The CDR3 covers 14 residues. CDR1 is MNHEY and CDR2 is SVGAGI in the germline V gene. The chain's CDR3 is CASIHGGSSYEQYF. The CDR3 coding sequence is TGTGCCAGCATCCATGGAGGGAGCTCCTACGAGCAGTACTTC.

This chain uses TRBV28 with TRBJ1-5, with TRBD1 matching over 8 bases. The CDR3 is made up of 14 amino acids. Losses at the gene ends were 7 bases for V and 11 bases for J; bases not matched to a gene: 13. CDR1 MDHEN and CDR2 SYDVKM come from the germline V gene. The CDR3, as DNA: TGTGCCAGCAAACCGGGACAGGCTGTAAGGACCCAGCATTTT. Amino acids: CASKPGQAVRTQHF.

The V call is TRBV7-2, the J call TRBJ2-3, with unresolved D. The germline V and J ends were trimmed by 1 base and 2 bases, with 7 bases remaining between them. The CDR3 has 14 amino acids. The germline V gene has CDR1 SGHTA and CDR2 FQGNSA. CDR3 bases: TGTGCCAGCAGCTTAGTTGGAGCCACAGATACGCAGTATTTT. Translated: CASSLVGATDTQYF.

The chain links TRBV21-1 to TRBJ2-1; TRBD2 reflects the table's D call only, with no check against the DNA. TRBV21-1 is reported as a pseudogene. This CDR3 has 18 amino acids. CDR3 loop: CASSKPGLAVRSYNEQFF. CDR3 bases: TGTGCCAGCAGCAAGCCGGGACTAGCTGTACGCTCCTACAATGAGCAGTTCTTC.

The V and J genes are TRBV27 and TRBJ2-7, with 8 bases fitting TRBD2. Germline assignment: CDR1 MNHEY and CDR2 SMNVEV (reference sequence). The CDR3 runs to 15 residues. Losses at the gene ends were 6 bases for V and 2 bases for J; bases not matched to a gene: 9. The CDR3 nucleotides read TGTGCCAGCAGCGTACGGGGGGGACTACCCTACGAGCAGTACTTC. Protein sequence: CASSVRGGLPYEQYF.

The gene calls are TRBV29-1 and TRBJ2-1; TRBD2 aligns across 13 bases. CDR3 length equals 14 residues. Germline V gene data show CDR1 as SQVTM and CDR2 as ANQGSEA. V lost 6 bases to trimming and J lost 5 bases; unmatched junction nucleotides: 4. In nucleotides, the CDR3 is TGCAGCGTCGCTGGGACTAGCGGGGACAATGAGCAGTTCTTC. It yields the protein CSVAGTSGDNEQFF.

This clone appeared a single time. V is TRBV5-6 and J is TRBJ2-6, with D possibly TRBD1 on 5 matching bases. Germline assignment: CDR1 SGHDT and CDR2 YYEEEE. The CDR3 covers 16 residues. The ends were cut back, 0 bases at V and 2 bases at J, with 9 bases in the middle. CDR3 nucleotides: TGTGCCAGCAGCTTGGACAGGTTCCCTGGGGCCAACGTCCTGACTTTC. It yields the protein CASSLDRFPGANVLTF. Full variable domain (remainder filled in from reference TRBV5-6 and TRBJ2-6): DAGVTQSPTHLIKTRGQQVTLRCSPKSGHDTVSWYQQALGQGPQFIFQYYEEEERQRGNFPDRFSGHQFPNYSSELNVNALLLGDSALYLCASSLDRFPGANVLTFGAGSRLTVL.

This chain connects TRBV19 to TRBJ2-3, with D maybe TRBD1 (8 bases). From germline, CDR1 is LNHDA and CDR2 SQIVND (reference sequence). V shed 5 bases and J shed 6 bases, with 21 bases lying between them. The CDR3 loop spans 16 amino acids. CDR3 residues: CASSASGGTGPDTQYF. CDR3 nucleotides: TGTGCCAGTAGTGCATCCGGGGGGACAGGACCCGATACGCAGTATTTT. Together with reference TRBV19 and TRBJ2-3, the CDR3 gives the full variable domain: DGGITQSPKYLFRKEGQNVTLSCEQNLNHDAMYWYRQDPGQGLRLIYYSQIVNDFQKGDIAEGYSVSREKKESFPLTVTSAQKNPTAFYLCASSASGGTGPDTQYFGPGTRLTVL.

The gene calls are TRBV7-9 and TRBJ1-1, with a tentative D call TRBD1 (5 bases). The V and J ends lost 5 bases and 2 bases respectively, with 12 bases between them. Germline V gives CDR1 SEHNR, CDR2 FQNEAQ (reference sequence). CDR3 size: 14 residues. Here the CDR3 reads CASSTQGDNTEAFF. CDR3 bases: TGTGCCAGCAGCACACAAGGGGATAACACTGAAGCTTTCTTT.

The CDR3 is CASSRLLAPISYNEQFF. The CDR3 DNA sequence: TGTGCCAGCAGTAGACTCCTAGCGCCTATCTCCTACAATGAGCAGTTCTTC. V and J are TRBV27 and TRBJ2-1, with a tentative D call TRBD2 (6 bases). CDR3 size: 17 residues. Trimming stripped 5 bases from V and 0 bases from J, with 17 bases between. CDR1 and CDR2 (germline): MNHEY, SMNVEV (reference sequence).

This chain uses TRBV28 with TRBJ1-5; D not resolved. CDR3 size: 13 residues. Germline CDR1 and CDR2: MDHEN and SYDVKM. V lost 3 bases and J lost 7, with 10 bases in between. This CDR3 is CASSFPPQQPQHF. The CDR3 DNA follows: TGTGCCAGCAGTTTCCCCCCCCAACAGCCCCAGCATTTT.

This sequence joins TRBV5-1 and TRBJ2-1; D is undetermined. CDR3 size: 13 residues. Germline CDR1 is SGHRS and CDR2 is YFSETQ. V lost 1 base, J lost 10 bases, and 12 bases lay in between. CDR3 protein: CASSLSPDGEQFF. CDR3 sequence (DNA): TGCGCCAGCAGCTTGTCCCCCGACGGGGAGCAGTTCTTC.

This clone was found a few times. The chain couples TRBV5-1 to TRBJ2-2; TRBD2 aligns across 7 bases. The CDR3 covers 14 residues. Trimming took 3 bases from V and 5 from J; bases not matched to a gene: 4. In germline, CDR1 is SGHRS, CDR2 YFSETQ. The CDR3 DNA sequence: TGCGCCAGCAGCTACCAGGGAGGGACCGGGGAGCTGTTTTTT. Its translation is CASSYQGGTGELFF.

The chain combines TRBV7-2 with TRBJ1-1; D not resolved. The germline CDR1 and CDR2 sequences are SGHTA and FQGNSA. The ends were cut back, 1 base at V and 4 bases at J, with 10 bases in the middle. The CDR3 runs 14 residues. The CDR3: CASSLGVTGTEAFF. The CDR3 DNA sequence: TGTGCCAGCAGCTTAGGAGTTACGGGCACTGAAGCTTTCTTT. The whole variable domain, filled in from reference TRBV7-2 and TRBJ1-1, reads GAGVSQSPSNKVTEKGKDVELRCDPISGHTALYWYRQSLGQGLEFLIYFQGNSAPDKSGLPSDRFSAERTGGSVSTLTIQRTQQEDSAVYLCASSLGVTGTEAFFGQGTRLTVV.

The chain is built from TRBV7-9 and TRBJ1-4; maybe TRBD1 (5 bases). The CDR3 is 17 residues long. The germline CDR1 and CDR2 sequences are SEHNR and FQNEAQ (reference sequence). The ends were cut back, 5 bases at V and 7 bases at J, with 23 bases in the middle. CDR3 loop: CASSITDGGEVSEKLFF. CDR3 DNA sequence: TGTGCCAGCAGCATAACGGATGGGGGGGAAGTAAGTGAAAAACTGTTTTTT.

The gene calls are TRBV15 and TRBJ2-7, with D hard to call. Trimming cost V 0 bases and J 0 bases, with 6 bases left between them. Germline V gene lookup returns CDR1 LNHNV and CDR2 YYDKDF (reference sequence). This CDR3 is built from 14 residues. The CDR3 loop reads CATSRDRNSYEQYF. The CDR3 nucleotides are TGTGCCACCAGCAGAGACAGGAACTCCTACGAGCAGTACTTC.

This clone was picked up a small number of times. The rearrangement uses TRBV3-1 (or the pseudogene TRBV3-2) and TRBJ2-3, with D possibly TRBD1 on 5 matching bases. Trimming took 6 bases from V and 2 from J, leaving 12 bases between them. Germline values: CDR1 LGHDT, CDR2 YNNKEL (reference sequence). The CDR3 loop spans 14 amino acids. The CDR3 sequence is CASRQMGPTDTQYF. The CDR3 DNA sequence: TGTGCCAGCAGGCAGATGGGGCCCACAGATACGCAGTATTTT.

The CDR3 sequence: CASSPAGAAYGYTF. The CDR3, as DNA: TGTGCCAGCAGCCCAGCTGGGGCAGCCTATGGCTACACCTTC. J is TRBJ1-2 and V is TRBV3-1 (or the pseudogene TRBV3-2), with a weak D call TRBD1 (5 bases). V lost 4 bases, J lost 4 bases, and 13 bases lay in between. The CDR3 runs 14 residues. Per germline, CDR1 LGHDT and CDR2 YNNKEL (reference sequence).

The chain links TRBV2 to TRBJ1-5, with TRBD1 matching 7 bases. Germline V lookup: CDR1 SNHLY, CDR2 FYNNEI. Trimming cost V 3 bases and J 6 bases; bases outside gene matches: 5. The CDR3 loop spans 14 amino acids. CDR3 coding DNA: TGTGCCAGCAGTGATACAGGGGAGGTTCAGCCCCAGCATTTT. Translating it yields CASSDTGEVQPQHF.

The genes are TRBV2 and TRBJ1-5; D unclear. The CDR3 has 14 residues. Germline loops: CDR1 SNHLY, CDR2 FYNNEI. V dropped 0 bases and J dropped 5 bases, with 8 bases sitting between them. CDR3 in amino acids: CASSEAAEDQPQHF. The CDR3 coding sequence is TGTGCCAGCAGTGAAGCGGCGGAGGATCAGCCCCAGCATTTT.